The 2 T cell receptor beta chains below come from one sample, sequenced in a study of cytomegalovirus exposure and HLA in healthy donors. Primers: 60 Vbeta forward and 13 Jbeta reverse. Only in-frame clones appear in the TCRdb table, and some are missing; sequencing was by immunoSEQ multiplex PCR. Here the sample spans 200,000 to 250,000 clones, 70% to 90% being singletons. The specimen was PBMCs. The receptors originated from a human donor in good health.

This chain joins TRBV5-1 and TRBJ2-3, with unresolved D. Germline loops: CDR1 SGHRS, CDR2 YFSETQ. Trimming stripped 4 bases from V and 1 base from J, with 19 bases between. The CDR3 contains 17 residues. CDR3 in amino acids: CASSHERVPEGTDTQYF. CDR3 bases: TGCGCCAGCAGCCACGAACGGGTCCCCGAGGGCACAGATACGCAGTATTTT.

V gene TRBV28 combines with J gene TRBJ2-3; D gene uncertain. Germline V gene data show CDR1 as MDHEN and CDR2 as SYDVKM. The V and J ends lost 4 bases and 2 bases respectively, with 4 bases between them. The CDR3 sequence is 12 residues long. In nucleotides, the CDR3 is TGTGCCAGCAGTTCCCACACAGATACGCAGTATTTT. Translating it yields CASSSHTDTQYF. The variable domain in full, completed from reference TRBV28 and TRBJ2-3, reads DVKVTQSSRYLVKRTGEKVFLECVQDMDHENMFWYRQDPGLGLRLIYFSYDVKMKEKGDIPEGYSVSREKKERFSLILESASTNQTSMYLCASSSHTDTQYFGPGTRLTVL.